This T cell receptor beta chain was profiled in a study of a mutant IDH1 vaccine in newly diagnosed glioma. Study at large: Antecedent treatment encompassed radiotherapy, temozolomide, or their combination; the majority received both. General observations from the study: With respect to changes in top peripheral T cell clonotypes, pseudoprogression seemed unrelated.

Note on this clone: What it binds is unknown.

This sample's time point: baseline, week 1 (first vaccination visit). Treatment in this sample: pre-vaccination baseline after standard-of-care therapy. Germline CDR1 is SGHDT and CDR2 is YYEEEE. The trim removed 4 bases at V and 4 bases at J, leaving 2 bases unmatched. The CDR3 extends over 14 amino acids. Sequenced by immunoSEQ multiplex PCR; TCRdb stores in-frame clones only, minus some. The sample has some 70,000 clones; roughly 78% are singletons. This sample comprised PBMCs, obtained from a glioma patient treated with radiotherapy, temozolomide or both. The chain links TRBV5-6 to TRBJ1-6; 7 bases are a match to TRBD1. The receptor was isolated from a man aged 45 to 65 with glioma. The CDR3 sequence: CASSGGQYNSPLHF. The CDR3 DNA reads as TGTGCCAGCAGCGGGGGACAGTATAATTCACCCCTCCACTTT.